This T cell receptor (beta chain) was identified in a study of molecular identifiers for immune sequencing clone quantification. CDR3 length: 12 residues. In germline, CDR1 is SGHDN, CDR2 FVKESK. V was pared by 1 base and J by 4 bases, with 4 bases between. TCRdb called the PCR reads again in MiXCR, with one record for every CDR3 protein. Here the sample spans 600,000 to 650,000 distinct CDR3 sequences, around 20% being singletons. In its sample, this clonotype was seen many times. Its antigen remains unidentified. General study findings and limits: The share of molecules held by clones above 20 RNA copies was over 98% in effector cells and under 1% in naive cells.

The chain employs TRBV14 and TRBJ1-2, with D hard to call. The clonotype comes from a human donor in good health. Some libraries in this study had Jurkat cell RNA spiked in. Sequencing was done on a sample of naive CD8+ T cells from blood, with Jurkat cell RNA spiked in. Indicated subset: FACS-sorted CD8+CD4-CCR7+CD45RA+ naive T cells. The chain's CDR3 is CASSQGLYGYTF. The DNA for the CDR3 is TGTGCCAGCAGCCAAGGTCTCTATGGCTACACCTTC.